A selection of T cell receptor beta chains follows, all from one sample in a study of molecular identifiers for immune sequencing clone quantification. MiXCR, applied by TCRdb to the PCR reads, yields one record per CDR3 protein. The table includes about 630,000 distinct CDR3 sequences, about 25% detected once. The sequenced sample consisted of naive CD8+ T cells from blood, with Jurkat cell RNA spiked in. The receptor source for this set is a human donor in good health. Some libraries in this study had Jurkat cell RNA spiked in. Each CDR3 is given with its conserved first and last residue. The D gene is left open where the match is weak. The listing skips clone size in some rows; elsewhere it reads once, few, many or a size class.

size	V	D	J	CDR3	DNA
.	TRBV5-5	.	TRBJ2-7	CASSRDSPLGEQYF	TGTGCCAGCAGCCGTGACAGTCCGCTAGGCGAGCAGTACTTC
many	TRBV6-2/TRBV6-3	.	TRBJ2-3	CASSYPGTQYF	TGTGCCAGCAGTTACCCGGGGACGCAGTATTTT
.	TRBV16	.	TRBJ1-5	CASSHGEGNQPQHF	TGTGCCAGCAGCCATGGGGAAGGGAATCAGCCCCAGCATTTT
many	TRBV12-3/TRBV12-4	TRBD1	TRBJ2-3	CASTQSGGLKKDTQYF	TGTGCCAGCACCCAATCAGGGGGCTTAAAGAAAGATACGCAGTATTTT
.	TRBV6-2/TRBV6-3	TRBD2	TRBJ2-7	CASSYVAGESLSIHEQYF	TGTGCCAGCAGTTACGTAGCGGGAGAGTCCTTGAGTATCCACGAGCAGTACTTC
many	TRBV6-5	.	TRBJ2-3	CASSYEGSFDTQYF	TGTGCCAGCAGTTACGAGGGGAGTTTCGATACGCAGTATTTT
few	TRBV19	.	TRBJ2-7	CASSIGGAPAYEQYF	TGTGCCAGTAGTATAGGCGGGGCTCCTGCCTACGAGCAGTACTTC
.	TRBV21-1	.	TRBJ2-5	CASSKGRSEYQETQYF	TGTGCCAGCAGCAAAGGTCGATCAGAGTACCAAGAGACCCAGTACTTC
many	TRBV6-1	TRBD2	TRBJ2-1	CASSDASPGLAIHEQFF	TGTGCCAGCAGTGATGCTAGTCCGGGACTAGCGATCCATGAGCAGTTCTTC
many	TRBV3-1	.	TRBJ2-5	CASSQDVAVQLETQYF	TGTGCCAGCAGCCAAGATGTTGCGGTCCAACTTGAGACCCAGTACTTC
few	TRBV12-3/TRBV12-4	TRBD1	TRBJ1-1	CASSSGQGSTEAFF	TGTGCCAGCAGCTCAGGACAGGGAAGCACTGAAGCTTTCTTT
.	TRBV4-3	TRBD1	TRBJ1-1	CASGDRGLMNTEAFF	TGCGCCAGCGGAGACAGGGGGCTTATGAACACTGAAGCTTTCTTT
many	TRBV27	TRBD2	TRBJ2-1	CASSRLAGGGGAYNEQFF	TGTGCCAGCAGTAGACTAGCGGGAGGAGGGGGAGCCTACAATGAGCAGTTCTTC
few	TRBV9	.	TRBJ2-3	CASSPRVRVSGDTQYF	TGTGCCAGCAGCCCCCGGGTCCGGGTAAGCGGAGATACGCAGTATTTT
many	TRBV28	TRBD2	TRBJ2-7	CASSFRGLALYEQYF	TGTGCCAGCAGCTTTAGGGGACTAGCTCTCTACGAGCAGTACTTC
many	TRBV19	.	TRBJ2-3	CASSTTSTDTQYF	TGTGCCAGCAGCACGACTAGTACAGATACGCAGTATTTT
few	TRBV30	.	TRBJ2-3	CAWSALGGTQYF	TGTGCCTGGAGCGCCCTGGGGGGTACGCAGTATTTT
many	TRBV4-1	.	TRBJ1-5	CASSDTPYSNQPQHF	TGCGCCAGCAGCGATACACCGTATAGCAATCAGCCCCAGCATTTT
few	TRBV19	.	TRBJ1-1	CASSIGGVFTEAFF	TGTGCCAGTAGTATCGGGGGGGTTTTCACTGAAGCTTTCTTT
.	TRBV5-1	.	TRBJ1-5	CASSLGYGSLDQPQHF	TGCGCCAGCAGCTTGGGGTACGGATCCTTGGATCAGCCCCAGCATTTT
.	TRBV27	.	TRBJ1-1	CASRYGGVTEAFF	TGTGCCAGCAGATACGGCGGGGTCACTGAAGCTTTCTTT
few	TRBV25-1	.	TRBJ1-2	CASTGGVHGYTF	TGTGCCAGTACAGGAGGGGTCCATGGCTACACCTTC
.	TRBV4-1	.	TRBJ1-1	CASSHGLGLPNPEAFF	TGCGCCAGCAGCCATGGCTTGGGCCTCCCTAACCCCGAAGCTTTCTTT
.	TRBV12-3/TRBV12-4	.	TRBJ2-7	CASSLTPRSHSYEQYF	TGTGCCAGCAGTTTAACCCCCCGCAGCCACTCCTACGAGCAGTACTTC
many	TRBV7-6	.	TRBJ1-6	CASSEKIPASSYNSPLHF	TGTGCCAGCAGCGAAAAAATCCCAGCAAGCTCCTATAATTCACCCCTCCACTTT
.	TRBV7-6	.	TRBJ2-5	CASSFETGGETQYF	TGTGCCAGCAGCTTTGAAACCGGCGGCGAGACCCAGTACTTC
.	TRBV7-9	TRBD2	TRBJ2-7	CASSLDGGRGPYEQYF	TGTGCCAGCAGCCTAGATGGCGGGAGGGGGCCCTACGAGCAGTACTTC
.	TRBV9	.	TRBJ2-7	CASSVGGMVDEQCF	TGTGCCAGCAGCGTAGGCGGGATGGTCGACGAGCAGTGCTTC
many	TRBV15	.	TRBJ1-3	CATSTSSGNTIYF	TGTGCCACCAGCACAAGCTCTGGAAACACCATATATTTT
many	TRBV28	.	TRBJ2-3	CASSSPTGTVSRLNTDTQYF	TGTGCCAGCAGTTCCCCTACCGGGACCGTGAGCCGATTAAACACAGATACGCAGTATTTT
few	TRBV20-1	TRBD1	TRBJ1-2	CSARAPGGAGYTF	TGCAGTGCTAGAGCGCCAGGGGGCGCGGGCTACACCTTC
few	TRBV9	.	TRBJ1-1	CASSAGGAGENTEAFF	TGTGCCAGCAGCGCGGGGGGGGCAGGGGAGAACACTGAAGCTTTCTTT
many	TRBV9	.	TRBJ1-6	CASSEDGYVNSPLHF	TGTGCCAGCAGCGAAGACGGATACGTCAATTCACCCCTCCACTTT
few	TRBV11-2	.	TRBJ2-2	CASSLVGLGANTGELFF	TGTGCCAGCAGCTTAGTGGGACTTGGCGCGAACACCGGGGAGCTGTTTTTT
many	TRBV5-8	.	TRBJ2-5	CASSRGQETQYF	TGTGCCAGCTCGCGGGGCCAAGAGACCCAGTACTTC
few	TRBV30	.	TRBJ1-5	CAWSVWGAFGQPQHF	TGTGCCTGGAGTGTATGGGGGGCTTTCGGTCAGCCCCAGCATTTT
few	TRBV9	.	TRBJ2-1	CASSAPIRDEQFF	TGTGCCAGCAGCGCGCCCATTAGGGATGAGCAGTTCTTC
few	TRBV6-2/TRBV6-3	TRBD1	TRBJ1-1	CASSYPKGQGVDLSDTEAFF	TGTGCCAGCAGTTACCCAAAGGGACAGGGGGTAGATCTTTCGGACACTGAAGCTTTCTTT
many	TRBV7-2	.	TRBJ2-1	CASSLVGANNEQFF	TGTGCCAGCAGTTTGGTTGGAGCCAACAATGAGCAGTTCTTC
many	TRBV4-3	TRBD1	TRBJ1-1	CASSLDREGTEAFF	TGCGCCAGCAGCCTTGACAGGGAGGGAACTGAAGCTTTCTTT
few	TRBV9	TRBD2	TRBJ2-3	CASSAGGGTYSDTQYF	TGTGCCAGCAGCGCGGGAGGAGGGACTTACTCAGATACGCAGTATTTT
.	TRBV27	TRBD2	TRBJ2-7	CASCRGGGFEQYF	TGTGCCAGCTGTCGCGGGGGGGGGTTTGAGCAGTACTTC
few	TRBV19	.	TRBJ2-2	CASSIIPGNTGELFF	TGTGCCAGTAGTATCATACCAGGGAACACCGGGGAGCTGTTTTTT
many	TRBV30	.	TRBJ1-1	CAWSERVSAEAFF	TGTGCCTGGAGTGAGCGGGTTTCGGCGGAAGCTTTCTTT
many	TRBV28	.	TRBJ2-5	CASSGGETQYF	TGTGCCAGCAGCGGAGGGGAGACCCAGTACTTC
.	TRBV25-1	TRBD1	TRBJ2-7	CASSERDRILGGQYF	TGTGCCAGCAGTGAAAGGGACAGAATATTGGGCGGGCAGTACTTC
.	TRBV30	.	TRBJ1-1	CAWRVAGNTEAFF	TGTGCCTGGAGGGTAGCCGGGAACACTGAAGCTTTCTTT
few	TRBV19	TRBD1	TRBJ2-1	CASSPWDSIYNEQFF	TGTGCCAGTAGCCCTTGGGACAGCATTTACAATGAGCAGTTCTTC
few	TRBV4-3	TRBD2	TRBJ2-7	CASSQVGLAGAVYEQYF	TGCGCCAGCAGCCAAGTGGGGCTAGCGGGAGCGGTATACGAGCAGTACTTC
.	TRBV11-2	.	TRBJ2-7	CASSLQGHEQYF	TGTGCCAGCAGCTTACAGGGCCACGAGCAGTACTTC
.	TRBV12-3/TRBV12-4	TRBD2	TRBJ2-5	CASRNSGEETQYF	TGTGCCAGCAGAAATAGCGGGGAGGAGACCCAGTACTTC
many	TRBV11-2	.	TRBJ2-1	CASSLFGDEQFF	TGTGCCAGCAGCTTATTTGGAGATGAGCAGTTCTTC
.	TRBV11-2	.	TRBJ1-4	CASSPRSGRGEKLFF	TGTGCCAGCAGCCCCCGATCCGGGAGGGGTGAAAAACTGTTTTTT
many	TRBV13	.	TRBJ2-3	CASSPYGTDTQYF	TGTGCCAGCAGCCCCTACGGGACGGATACGCAGTATTTT
many	TRBV5-6	.	TRBJ1-1	CASTTRGSNTEAFF	TGTGCCAGCACAACGAGGGGGTCGAACACTGAAGCTTTCTTT
few	TRBV2	.	TRBJ2-7	CASGEIVYEQYF	TGTGCCAGCGGAGAGATCGTCTACGAGCAGTACTTC
many	TRBV4-3	.	TRBJ1-1	CASSQDIAYTEAFF	TGCGCCAGCAGCCAAGACATCGCGTACACTGAAGCTTTCTTT
many	TRBV27	TRBD1	TRBJ1-1	CASRTRDRVHTEAFF	TGTGCCAGCAGAACCCGGGACAGGGTCCACACTGAAGCTTTCTTT